The clone carrying this T cell receptor beta chain was seen repeatedly, ten times or more. Its antigen is unknown. In germline, CDR1 is MDHEN, CDR2 SYDVKM. Trimming cost V 6 bases and J 0 bases, with 15 bases left between them. The CDR3 length is 16 residues. This sample stems from a study of T cells in Graves' hyperthyroidism and ophthalmopathy. General study points: Ophthalmopathy could be told apart from stable hyperthyroidism with a 13 V-J model.

Amplified regions were TCR beta CDR3 sequences from RNA transcripts. HTBI primers drove first-round RT-PCR of the TCR CDR3. TCRdb used MiXCR to reprocess the multiplex PCR reads, holding one entry per CDR3 protein. The table records 550,000 to 650,000 distinct CDR3 sequences, approximately 15% of them present only once. The rearrangement joins TRBV28 to TRBJ1-5; tentatively, D is TRBD1 (5 bases). Sequencing was done on a sample of blood. The clonotype originates from a woman under 40 with Graves' hyperthyroidism that later progressed to Graves' ophthalmopathy. The DNA for the CDR3 is TGTGCCAGCAGGCGAATTTCGGACATTAGCAATCAGCCCCAGCATTTT. Encoded protein: CASRRISDISNQPQHF.